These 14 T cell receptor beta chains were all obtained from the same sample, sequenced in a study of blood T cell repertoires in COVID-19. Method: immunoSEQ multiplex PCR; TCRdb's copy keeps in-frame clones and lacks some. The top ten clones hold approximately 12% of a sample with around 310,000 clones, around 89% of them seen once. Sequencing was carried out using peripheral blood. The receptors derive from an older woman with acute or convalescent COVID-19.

CDR3 coding DNA: TGTGCCAGCAGCTTCGCCGGGACAGGGGGCGCGGGCTCCTACAATGAGCAGTTCTTC. This translates into CASSFAGTGGAGSYNEQFF. The genes are TRBV7-9 and TRBJ2-1; 12 nucleotides line up with TRBD1. Germline values: CDR1 SEHNR, CDR2 FQNEAQ (reference sequence). CDR3 size: 19 residues. V lost 3 bases to trimming and J lost 0 bases; unmatched junction nucleotides: 9.

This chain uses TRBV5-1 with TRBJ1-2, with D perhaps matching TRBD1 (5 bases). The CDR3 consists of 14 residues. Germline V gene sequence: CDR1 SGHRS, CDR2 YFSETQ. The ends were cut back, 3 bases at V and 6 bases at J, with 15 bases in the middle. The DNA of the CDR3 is TGCGCCAGCAGCTCCGGTAGGACACCCAATGGCTACACCTTC. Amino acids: CASSSGRTPNGYTF.

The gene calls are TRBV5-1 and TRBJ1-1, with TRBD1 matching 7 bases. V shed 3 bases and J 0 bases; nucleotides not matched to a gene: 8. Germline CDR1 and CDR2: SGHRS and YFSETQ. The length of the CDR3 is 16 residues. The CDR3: CASSSGSRGMNTEAFF. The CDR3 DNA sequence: TGCGCCAGCAGCTCCGGTAGCAGGGGGATGAACACTGAAGCTTTCTTT.

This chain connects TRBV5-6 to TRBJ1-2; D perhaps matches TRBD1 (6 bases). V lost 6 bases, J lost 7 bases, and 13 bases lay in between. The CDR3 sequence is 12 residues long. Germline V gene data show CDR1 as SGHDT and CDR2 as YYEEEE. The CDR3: CASKTGSGGYTF. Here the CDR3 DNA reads TGTGCCAGCAAAACAGGGTCGGGTGGCTACACCTTC.

CDR3 DNA: TGCGCCAGCAGGGGGACTAGCTCAGATACGCAGTATTTT. Its translation: CASRGTSSDTQYF. This chain joins TRBV5-1 and TRBJ2-3; 9 bases line up with TRBD2. The CDR3 covers 13 residues. J was trimmed by 4 bases and V by 5 bases; bases with no gene match: 2. The germline V gene has CDR1 SGHRS and CDR2 YFSETQ.

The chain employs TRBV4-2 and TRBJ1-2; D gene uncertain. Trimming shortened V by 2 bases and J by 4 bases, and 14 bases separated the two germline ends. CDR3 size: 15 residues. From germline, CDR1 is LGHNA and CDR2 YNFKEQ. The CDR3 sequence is CASSQSSGVAYGYTF. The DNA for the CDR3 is TGTGCCAGCAGCCAATCGTCCGGGGTGGCCTATGGCTACACCTTC.

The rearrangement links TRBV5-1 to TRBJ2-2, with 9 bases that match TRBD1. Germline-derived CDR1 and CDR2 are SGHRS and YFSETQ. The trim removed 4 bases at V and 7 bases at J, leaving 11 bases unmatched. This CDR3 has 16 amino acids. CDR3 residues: CASSPGQGQGFGELFF. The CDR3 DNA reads TGCGCCAGCAGCCCTGGCCAGGGACAGGGCTTCGGGGAGCTGTTTTTT.

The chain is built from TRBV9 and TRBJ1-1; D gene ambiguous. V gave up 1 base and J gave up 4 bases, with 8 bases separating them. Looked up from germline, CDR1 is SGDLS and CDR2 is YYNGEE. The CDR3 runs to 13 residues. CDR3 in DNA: TGTGCCAGCAGCGTATACCAGGCCACTGAAGCTTTCTTT. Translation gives CASSVYQATEAFF.

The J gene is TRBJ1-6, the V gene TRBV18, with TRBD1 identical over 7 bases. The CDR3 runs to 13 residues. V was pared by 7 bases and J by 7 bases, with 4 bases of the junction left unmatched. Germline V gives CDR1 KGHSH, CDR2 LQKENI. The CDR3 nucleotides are TGTGCCAGCTACAGGGGAGAGAATTCACCCCTCCACTTT. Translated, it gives CASYRGENSPLHF.

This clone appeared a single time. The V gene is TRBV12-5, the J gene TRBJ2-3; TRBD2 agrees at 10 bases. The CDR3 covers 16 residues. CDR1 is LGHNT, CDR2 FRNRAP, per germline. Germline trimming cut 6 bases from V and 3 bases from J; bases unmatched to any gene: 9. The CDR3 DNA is TGTGCTAGTGGCTTGCCGTCTAGCGGGAGTACAGATACGCAGTATTTT. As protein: CASGLPSSGSTDTQYF.

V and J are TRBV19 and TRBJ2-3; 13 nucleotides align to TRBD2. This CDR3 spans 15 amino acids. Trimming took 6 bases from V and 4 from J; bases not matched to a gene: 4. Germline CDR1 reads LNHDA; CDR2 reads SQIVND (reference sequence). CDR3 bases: TGTGCCAGTAGCCAGACTAGCGGGAGGTCAGATACGCAGTATTTT. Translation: CASSQTSGRSDTQYF.

CDR3 in amino acids: CASKGGFGYTF. The CDR3 DNA is TGTGCCAGCAAGGGGGGGTTTGGCTACACCTTC. This chain connects TRBV27 to TRBJ1-2; tentatively, D is TRBD1 (6 bases). The CDR3 loop spans 11 amino acids. Trimming removed 7 bases at V and 7 bases at J, with 10 bases between. Germline V CDR1 and CDR2: MNHEY, SMNVEV (reference sequence).

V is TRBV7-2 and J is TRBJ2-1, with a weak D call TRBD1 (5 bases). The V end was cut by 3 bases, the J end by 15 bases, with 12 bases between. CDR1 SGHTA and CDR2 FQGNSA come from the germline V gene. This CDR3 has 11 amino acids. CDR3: CASSLTELRFF. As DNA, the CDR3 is TGTGCCAGCAGCTTGACAGAGTTAAGGTTCTTC.

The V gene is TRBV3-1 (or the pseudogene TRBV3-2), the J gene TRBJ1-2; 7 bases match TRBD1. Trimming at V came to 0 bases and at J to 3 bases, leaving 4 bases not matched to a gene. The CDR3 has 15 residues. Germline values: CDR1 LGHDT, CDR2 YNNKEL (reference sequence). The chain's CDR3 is CASSQDMDRYYGYTF. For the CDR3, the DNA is TGTGCCAGCAGCCAAGATATGGACAGGTACTATGGCTACACCTTC.